A few counts support the clone carrying this T cell receptor (beta chain). As yet, its antigen is unknown. The data were taken from a study of human T cells and chemical hapten exposure. As for the study in general: Small volume differences among pooled libraries mainly caused per-sample TCR yield variation. Study-wide results and caveats: Alopecia was present in the donors, so their immune response may differ from healthy people's. Correlating positively with patch test score were the PT1 expanded TCR counts.

CDR1 is DFQATT, CDR2 SNEGSKA, per germline (reference sequence). The CDR3 sequence is 15 residues long. V was pared by 3 bases and J by 0 bases, with 9 bases between. Time point of the sample: patch test 1, 2 weeks after DPC sensitization. Treatment meaning: therapeutic diphenylcyclopropenone sensitization with weekly scalp DPC. The study's library attached unique molecular identifiers to single cDNA molecules. TCRdb called the RACE reads again in MiXCR, with one record for every CDR3 protein. The sample lists roughly 200,000 distinct CDR3 sequences; approximately 20% were seen once. The sample was whole blood, taken in connection with sensitization to the hapten diphenylcyclopropenone (DPC). The sequence was collected from a woman aged 45 to 65 with alopecia areata. Some clones in this sample may be carry-over from other donors' samples. This chain joins TRBV20-1 and TRBJ2-6; no definite D call. The CDR3 spells CSASKEPSGANVLTF. In DNA, the CDR3 is TGCAGTGCTAGTAAGGAGCCCTCTGGGGCCAACGTCCTGACTTTC.